Reported below is one T cell receptor beta chain. Its matching antigen is unknown. Generated by immunoSEQ multiplex PCR, the TCRdb table keeps only in-frame clones and is missing some. This repertoire shows 350,000 to 400,000 clones, approximately 90% found once; its top ten account for roughly 3.5%. Treatment defined: 15 to 20 received Ad26.COV2.S at low or high dose, single or two shots; roughly five received placebo; per-sample allocation not given. Sampling happened 63 days after the first vaccine or placebo injection. Germline CDR1 is DFQATT and CDR2 is SNEGSKA (reference sequence). Trimming at V came to 3 bases and at J to 9 bases, leaving 5 bases not matched to a gene. The CDR3 sequence is 14 residues long. The sample comes from a study of Ad26.COV2.S vaccination and SARS-CoV-2 variants. Study-level points and caveats: Vaccine recipients surpassed placebo recipients in spike-specific TCR breadth.

This sequence joins TRBV20-1 and TRBJ1-6; TRBD1 agrees at 10 bases. Sequenced here: peripheral blood, sampled in a trial of Ad26.COV2.S vaccine versus placebo. The clonotype comes from a person between 18 and 65 years old who received the Ad26.COV2.S COVID-19 vaccine or a placebo. As DNA, the CDR3 is TGCAGTGCTAGTTCGGGACAGGGGTTTTCACCCCTCCACTTT. Translating it yields CSASSGQGFSPLHF.